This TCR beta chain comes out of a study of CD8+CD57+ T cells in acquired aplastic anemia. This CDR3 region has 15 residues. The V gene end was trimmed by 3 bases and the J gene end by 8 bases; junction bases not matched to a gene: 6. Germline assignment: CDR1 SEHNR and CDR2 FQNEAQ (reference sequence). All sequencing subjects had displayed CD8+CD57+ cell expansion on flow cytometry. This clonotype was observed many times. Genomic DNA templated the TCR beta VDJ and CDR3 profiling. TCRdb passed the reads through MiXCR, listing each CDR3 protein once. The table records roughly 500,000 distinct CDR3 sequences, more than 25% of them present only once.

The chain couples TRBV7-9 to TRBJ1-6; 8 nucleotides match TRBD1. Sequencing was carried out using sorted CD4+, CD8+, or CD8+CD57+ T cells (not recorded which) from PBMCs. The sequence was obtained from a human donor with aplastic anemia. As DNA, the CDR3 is TGTGCCAGCAGCTTTGGGGACAGGCGGGATTCACCCCTCCACTTT. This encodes CASSFGDRRDSPLHF.